These 6 T cell receptor beta chains originate from one sample sequenced in a study of cytomegalovirus exposure and HLA in healthy donors. TCRdb keeps only in-frame clones here, not all; method: immunoSEQ multiplex PCR. The repertoire includes around 160,000 clones, around 90% of them detected once, and around 3% sits in the top ten. Sequenced: PBMCs. These receptor sequences come from a woman under 30 in good health and CMV-seropositive.

This chain connects TRBV7-8 to TRBJ1-2, with a weak D call TRBD1 (5 bases). Trimming removed 5 bases from V and 1 base from J, with 14 bases in between. This CDR3 comprises 15 residues. Germline-derived CDR1 and CDR2 are SGHVS and FQNEAQ. The CDR3 spells CASSPRGDFNYGYTF. CDR3 nucleotides: TGTGCCAGCAGCCCACGGGGGGACTTTAACTATGGCTACACCTTC. The full variable domain, completed using reference TRBV7-8 and TRBJ1-2, is GAGVSQSPRYKVAKRGQDVALRCDPISGHVSLFWYQQALGQGPEFLTYFQNEAQLDKSGLPSDRFFAERPEGSVSTLKIQRTQQEDSAVYLCASSPRGDFNYGYTFGSGTRLTVV.

This clone appeared a single time. V usage is TRBV9 and J usage is TRBJ2-1; 8 bases map to TRBD2. CDR3 length equals 16 residues. Germline assignment: CDR1 SGDLS and CDR2 YYNGEE. V shed 0 bases and J 3 bases; nucleotides not matched to a gene: 5. The CDR3 is CASSVAGTSGYNEQFF. In DNA, the CDR3 is TGTGCCAGCAGCGTAGCCGGTACTAGCGGCTACAATGAGCAGTTCTTC.

The rearrangement uses TRBV30 and TRBJ1-2; D gene uncertain. CDR1 and CDR2 from the germline V gene are GTSNPN and SVGIG (reference sequence). CDR3 size: 13 residues. The V end lost 0 bases, the J end lost 0 bases, and 5 bases lay between the germline ends. The CDR3 protein is CAWSVLSNYGYTF. The DNA for the CDR3 is TGTGCCTGGAGTGTACTCTCTAACTATGGCTACACCTTC.

The chain carries TRBV5-1 and TRBJ2-3; tentatively, D is TRBD2 (5 bases). Germline assignment: CDR1 SGHRS and CDR2 YFSETQ. V was pared by 0 bases and J by 0 bases, with 17 bases between. This CDR3 region has 18 residues. The CDR3 coding sequence is TGCGCCAGCAGCTTGGGCCTCCGGGGTGGGGAAAGCACAGATACGCAGTATTTT. Its protein product is CASSLGLRGGESTDTQYF.

This chain uses TRBV27 with TRBJ2-1; D might be TRBD2 (6 bases). V dropped 7 bases and J dropped 6 bases, with 16 bases sitting between them. Germline V gene data show CDR1 as MNHEY and CDR2 as SMNVEV (reference sequence). This CDR3 has 14 amino acids. The CDR3 reads CASTELGTANEQFF. CDR3 DNA sequence: TGTGCCAGCACCGAACTGGGGACTGCCAATGAGCAGTTCTTC.

The chain is built from TRBV18 and TRBJ2-3; 7 bases are shared with TRBD2. The CDR3 consists of 17 residues. V dropped 0 bases and J dropped 5; count of bases not matched to a gene: 11. Germline loops: CDR1 KGHSH, CDR2 LQKENI. The CDR3 spells CASSPPPPGRLLDTQYF. The CDR3 bases are TGTGCCAGCTCACCACCGCCTCCCGGGAGGCTTTTAGATACGCAGTATTTT.